This TCR beta chain appears in the sequencing data of a study of blood T cell repertoires in COVID-19. Across the study: There were acute and convalescent COVID-19 samples, and they came from the United States, Italy and Spain.

Patients of the Seattle cohort, enrolled during active infection, were followed longitudinally. The germline V gene has CDR1 SEHNR and CDR2 FQNEAQ (reference sequence). The CDR3 extends over 12 amino acids. The V gene lost 0 bases and the J gene lost 6 bases, with 6 bases spanning the gap. Profiling relied on immunoSEQ multiplex PCR, and the TCRdb table lists in-frame clones only, not all of them. The sample lists 380,000 or so clones, approximately 86% seen once, with about 7.1% in the top ten. This chain connects TRBV7-9 to TRBJ2-7; D may be TRBD1 (6 bases). Sequenced sample: peripheral blood. This receptor was identified in an older woman with COVID-19, enrolled during active disease. The DNA for the CDR3 is TGTGCCAGCAGCTTAGCAGGGGGCGAGCAGTACTTC. It codes for CASSLAGGEQYF.